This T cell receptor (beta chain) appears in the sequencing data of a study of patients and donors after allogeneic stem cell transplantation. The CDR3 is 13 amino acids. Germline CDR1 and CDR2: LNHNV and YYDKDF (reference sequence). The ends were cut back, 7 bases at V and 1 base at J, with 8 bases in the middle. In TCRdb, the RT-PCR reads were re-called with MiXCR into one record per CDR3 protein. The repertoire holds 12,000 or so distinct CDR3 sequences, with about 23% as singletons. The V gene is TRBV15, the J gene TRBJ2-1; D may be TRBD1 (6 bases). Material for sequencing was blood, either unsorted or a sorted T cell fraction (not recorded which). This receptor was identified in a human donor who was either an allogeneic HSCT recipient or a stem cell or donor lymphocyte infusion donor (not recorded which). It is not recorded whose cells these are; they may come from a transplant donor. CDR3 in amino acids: CATKRGSYNEQFF. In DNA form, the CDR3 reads TGTGCCACCAAGAGGGGGTCCTACAATGAGCAGTTCTTC.